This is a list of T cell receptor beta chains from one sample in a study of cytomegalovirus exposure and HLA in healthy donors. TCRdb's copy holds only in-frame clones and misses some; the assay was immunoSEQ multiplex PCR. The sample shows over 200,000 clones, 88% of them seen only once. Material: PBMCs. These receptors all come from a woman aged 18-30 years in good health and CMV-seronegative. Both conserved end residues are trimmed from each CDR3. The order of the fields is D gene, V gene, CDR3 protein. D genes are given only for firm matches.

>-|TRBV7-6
ASSLKAQDEQY
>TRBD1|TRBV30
AWRGETGGPTDTQY
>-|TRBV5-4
ASSLGQESTNEKLF
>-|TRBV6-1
ASSEAGGTEAF
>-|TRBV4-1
ASASRQGTSGELF
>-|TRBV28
ASSLLTDTQY
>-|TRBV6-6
ASRLTDTQY
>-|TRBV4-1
ASSQVATETQY
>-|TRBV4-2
ASSQPGAYNEQF
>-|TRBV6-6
ASSYTGEERGQY
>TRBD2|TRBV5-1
ASSLGLAGQYNEQF
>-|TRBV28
ASTTAPTVETQY
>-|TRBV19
ASSIGRREPDYNEQF
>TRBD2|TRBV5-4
ASSPGGGRDNEQF
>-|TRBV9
ASSVTASGANVLT
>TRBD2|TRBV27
ASSPLAGGRDTQY
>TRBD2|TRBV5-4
ASSLAGGVYEQY
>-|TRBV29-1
SVRQVGENEAF
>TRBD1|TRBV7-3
ASSLTRTGRTSSGANVLT
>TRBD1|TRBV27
ASSLGQGRETQY
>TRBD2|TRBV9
ASSVEPSGTGELF
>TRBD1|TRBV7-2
ASSLRSADRGHEQY
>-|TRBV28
ATSLSGYGYT
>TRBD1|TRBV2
ASSRQGATSGANVLT
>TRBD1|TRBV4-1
ASSQESSGGTYGYT
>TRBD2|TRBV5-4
ASSSGTSGSYDEQY
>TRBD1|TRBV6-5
ASRADRVNTEAF
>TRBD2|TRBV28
ASSLVGLAGVLSEKETQY
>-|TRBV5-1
ASSLHLTGITEAF
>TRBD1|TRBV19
ASSIRGQGTQPQH
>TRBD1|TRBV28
ASSSLGQDGANVLT
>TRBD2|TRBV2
ASTLGLAGGTQY
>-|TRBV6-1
ASRGTRGNYEQY
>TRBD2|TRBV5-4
ASSLAGTSGQPARAGELF
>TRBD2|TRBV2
ASILTSGTYNEQF
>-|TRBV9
ASSVGGNEGYEQY
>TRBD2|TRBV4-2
ASSQDLPSGRYDEQF
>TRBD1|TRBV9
ASSVDRGPNYGYT
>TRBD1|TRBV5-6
ASSFRDRVYEKLF
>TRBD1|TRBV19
ASSTGQGVTETQY